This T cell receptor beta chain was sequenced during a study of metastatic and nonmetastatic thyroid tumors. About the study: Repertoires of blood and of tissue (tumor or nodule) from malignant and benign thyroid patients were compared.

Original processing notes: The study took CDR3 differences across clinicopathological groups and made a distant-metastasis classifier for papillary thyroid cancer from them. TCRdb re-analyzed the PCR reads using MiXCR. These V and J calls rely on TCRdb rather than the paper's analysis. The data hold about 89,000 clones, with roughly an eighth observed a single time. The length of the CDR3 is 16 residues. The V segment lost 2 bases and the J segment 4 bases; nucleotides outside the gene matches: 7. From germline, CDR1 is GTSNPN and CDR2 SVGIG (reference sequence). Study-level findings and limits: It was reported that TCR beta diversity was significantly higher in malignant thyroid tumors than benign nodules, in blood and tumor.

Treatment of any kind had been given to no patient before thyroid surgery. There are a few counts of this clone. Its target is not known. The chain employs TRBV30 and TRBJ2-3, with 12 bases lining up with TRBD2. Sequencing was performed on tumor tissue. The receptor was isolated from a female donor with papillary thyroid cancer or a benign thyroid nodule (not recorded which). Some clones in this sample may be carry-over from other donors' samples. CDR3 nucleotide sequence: TGTGCCTGGAGTATTAGGACTAGCGGGACCCCAGATACGCAGTATTTT. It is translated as CAWSIRTSGTPDTQYF. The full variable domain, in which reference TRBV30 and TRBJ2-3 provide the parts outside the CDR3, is SQTIHQWPATLVQPVGSPLSLECTVEGTSNPNLYWYRQAAGRGLQLLFYSVGIGQISSEVPQNLSASRPQDRQFILSSKKLLLSDSGFYLCAWSIRTSGTPDTQYFGPGTRLTVL.